This T cell receptor (beta chain) was obtained from a study of CD8+CD57+ T cells in acquired aplastic anemia. Study in general: The DNA of sorted CD4+ and CD8+ cells averaged about 3 ug.

Profiling of TCR beta VDJ combinations and CDR3 sequences used genomic DNA as template. TCRdb re-called the reads through MiXCR, storing one row per CDR3 protein. The sample records 250,000 to 300,000 distinct CDR3 sequences, around 60% being singletons. Study-level results: Researchers report that about 28 CD8+ CDR3 sequences appeared in both patients and controls.

A note on this clonotype: Its antigen is undetermined.

Material: sorted CD4+, CD8+, or CD8+CD57+ T cells (not recorded which) from PBMCs. The TCR comes from a human donor with severe aplastic anemia or a healthy control (not recorded which).

The CDR3 reads CASSLVPGPGYTF. The CDR3 bases are TGTGCCAGCAGCTTAGTTCCGGGGCCTGGCTACACCTTC. The chain uses TRBV7-9 and TRBJ1-2, with a weak D call TRBD1 (5 bases). Trimming removed 1 base at V and 7 bases at J, with 10 bases between. The CDR3 spans 13 residues. Germline V gene sequence: CDR1 SEHNR, CDR2 FQNEAQ (reference sequence).